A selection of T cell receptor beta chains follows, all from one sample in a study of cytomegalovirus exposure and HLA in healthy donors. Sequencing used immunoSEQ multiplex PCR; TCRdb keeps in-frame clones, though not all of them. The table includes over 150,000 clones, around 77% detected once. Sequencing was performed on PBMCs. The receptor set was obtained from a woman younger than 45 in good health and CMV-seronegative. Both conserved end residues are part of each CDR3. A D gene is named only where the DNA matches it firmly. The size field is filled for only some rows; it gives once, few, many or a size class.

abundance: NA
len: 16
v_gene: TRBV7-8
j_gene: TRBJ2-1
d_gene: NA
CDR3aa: CASSQLQGTSIYEQFF

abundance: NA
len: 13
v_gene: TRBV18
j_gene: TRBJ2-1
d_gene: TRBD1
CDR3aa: CASSPPGQERQFF

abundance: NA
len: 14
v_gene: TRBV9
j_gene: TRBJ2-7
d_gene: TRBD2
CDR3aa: CASSVGLAGYEQYF

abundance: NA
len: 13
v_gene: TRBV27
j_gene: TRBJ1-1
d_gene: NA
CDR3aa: CASGLFGGAEAFF

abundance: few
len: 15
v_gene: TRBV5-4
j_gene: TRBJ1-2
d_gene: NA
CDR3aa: CASSLGQGRSYGYTF

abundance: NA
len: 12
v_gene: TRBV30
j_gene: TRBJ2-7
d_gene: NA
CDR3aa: CAWSGNWAEQYF

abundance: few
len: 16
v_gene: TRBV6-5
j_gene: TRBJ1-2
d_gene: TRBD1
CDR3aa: CASSYSKSDRAVGYTF

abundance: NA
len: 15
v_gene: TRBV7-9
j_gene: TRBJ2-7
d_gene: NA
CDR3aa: CASSLGDYHSYEQYF

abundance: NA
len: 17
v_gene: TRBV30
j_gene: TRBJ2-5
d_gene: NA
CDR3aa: CAWSSSRVRDLQETQYF

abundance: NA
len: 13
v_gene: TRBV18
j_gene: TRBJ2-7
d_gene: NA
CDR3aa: CASSPLSGYEQYF

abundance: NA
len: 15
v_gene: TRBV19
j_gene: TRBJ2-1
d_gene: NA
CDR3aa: CASSIDLQGHNEQFF

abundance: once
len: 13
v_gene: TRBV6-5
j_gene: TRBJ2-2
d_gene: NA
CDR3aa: CASMGRDTGELFF

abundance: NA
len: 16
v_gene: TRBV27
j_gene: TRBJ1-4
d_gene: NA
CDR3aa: CASSPSHYSTNEKLFF

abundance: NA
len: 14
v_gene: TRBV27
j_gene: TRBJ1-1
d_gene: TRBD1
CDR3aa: CASSLGRGQTEAFF

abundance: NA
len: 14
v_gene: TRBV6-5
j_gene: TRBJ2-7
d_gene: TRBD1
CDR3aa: CASSYLKGAGGQYF

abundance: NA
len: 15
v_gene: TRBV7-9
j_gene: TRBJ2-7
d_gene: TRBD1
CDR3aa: CASSSRDRSSYEQYF

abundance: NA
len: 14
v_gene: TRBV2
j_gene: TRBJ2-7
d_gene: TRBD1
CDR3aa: CASHETGHLYEQYF

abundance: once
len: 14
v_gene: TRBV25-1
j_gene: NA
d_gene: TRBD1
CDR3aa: CASGSTQGAYEQYF

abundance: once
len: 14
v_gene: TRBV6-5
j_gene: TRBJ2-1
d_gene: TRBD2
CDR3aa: CASNMRGAYNEQFF

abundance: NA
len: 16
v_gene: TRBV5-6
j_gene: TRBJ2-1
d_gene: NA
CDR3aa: CASSLAWSSSYNEQFF

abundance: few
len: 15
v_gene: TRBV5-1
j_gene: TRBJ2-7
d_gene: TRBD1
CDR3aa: CASSLGTESSYEQYF

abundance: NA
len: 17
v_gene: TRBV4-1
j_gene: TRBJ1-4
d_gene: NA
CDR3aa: CASSPTSHGQDGEKLFF

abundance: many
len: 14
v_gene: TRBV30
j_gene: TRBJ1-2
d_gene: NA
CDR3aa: CAWSVLQGSDGYTF

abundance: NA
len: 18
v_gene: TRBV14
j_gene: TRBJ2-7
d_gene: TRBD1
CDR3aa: CASSPILPGTGFKWEQYF

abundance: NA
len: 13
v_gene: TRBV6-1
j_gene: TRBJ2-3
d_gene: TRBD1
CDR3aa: CASSRQGSDTQYF

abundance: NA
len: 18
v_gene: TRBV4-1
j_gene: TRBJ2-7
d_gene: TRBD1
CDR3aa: CASSLREVWTGDPYEQYF

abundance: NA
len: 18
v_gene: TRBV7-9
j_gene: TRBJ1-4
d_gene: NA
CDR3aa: CASSPKGGGLLLSEKLFF

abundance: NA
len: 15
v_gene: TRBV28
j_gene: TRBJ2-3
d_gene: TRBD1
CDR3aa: CASRLDRGGTDTQYF

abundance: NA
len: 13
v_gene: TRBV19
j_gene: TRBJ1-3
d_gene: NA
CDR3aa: CASSIGSGNTIYF

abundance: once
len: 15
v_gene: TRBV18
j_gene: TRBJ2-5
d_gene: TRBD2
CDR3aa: CASSERLADQETQYF

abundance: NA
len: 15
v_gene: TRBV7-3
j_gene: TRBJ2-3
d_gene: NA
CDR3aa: CASSSSGPGTDTQYF